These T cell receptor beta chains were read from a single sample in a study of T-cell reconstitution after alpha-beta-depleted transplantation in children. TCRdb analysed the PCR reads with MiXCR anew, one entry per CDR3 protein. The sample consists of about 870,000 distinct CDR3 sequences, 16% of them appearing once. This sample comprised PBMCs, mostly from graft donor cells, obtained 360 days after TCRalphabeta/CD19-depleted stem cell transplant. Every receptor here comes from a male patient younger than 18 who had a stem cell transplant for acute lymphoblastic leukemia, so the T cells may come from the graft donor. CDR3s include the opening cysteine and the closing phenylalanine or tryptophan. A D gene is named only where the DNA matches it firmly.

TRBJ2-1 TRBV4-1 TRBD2 CASSQGLAGGSPYNEQFF
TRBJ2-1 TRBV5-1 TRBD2 CASSSGGWREANNEQFF
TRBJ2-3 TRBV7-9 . CASSSQGDVDTQYF
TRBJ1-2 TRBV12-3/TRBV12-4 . CASSFERARRGYGYTF
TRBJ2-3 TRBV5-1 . CASSLATSKDTQYF
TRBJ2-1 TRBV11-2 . CASSTPRRVRQFF
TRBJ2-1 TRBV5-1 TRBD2 CASSLGLARGYNEQFF
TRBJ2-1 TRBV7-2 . CASSPGTSYNEQFF
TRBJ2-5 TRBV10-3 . CAISGTESPQYF
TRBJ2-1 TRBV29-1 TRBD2 CSVELAGVEQFF
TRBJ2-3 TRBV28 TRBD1 CASTTGGDTQYF
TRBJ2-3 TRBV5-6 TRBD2 CASRVAFSGRAGSRTDTQYF
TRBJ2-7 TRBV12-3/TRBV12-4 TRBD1 CASSPFPRTGSYEQYF
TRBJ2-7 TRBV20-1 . CSAGDRDTSYEQYF
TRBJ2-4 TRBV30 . CAWGGGFRNIQYF
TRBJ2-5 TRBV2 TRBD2 CASSPWTSGGTQYF